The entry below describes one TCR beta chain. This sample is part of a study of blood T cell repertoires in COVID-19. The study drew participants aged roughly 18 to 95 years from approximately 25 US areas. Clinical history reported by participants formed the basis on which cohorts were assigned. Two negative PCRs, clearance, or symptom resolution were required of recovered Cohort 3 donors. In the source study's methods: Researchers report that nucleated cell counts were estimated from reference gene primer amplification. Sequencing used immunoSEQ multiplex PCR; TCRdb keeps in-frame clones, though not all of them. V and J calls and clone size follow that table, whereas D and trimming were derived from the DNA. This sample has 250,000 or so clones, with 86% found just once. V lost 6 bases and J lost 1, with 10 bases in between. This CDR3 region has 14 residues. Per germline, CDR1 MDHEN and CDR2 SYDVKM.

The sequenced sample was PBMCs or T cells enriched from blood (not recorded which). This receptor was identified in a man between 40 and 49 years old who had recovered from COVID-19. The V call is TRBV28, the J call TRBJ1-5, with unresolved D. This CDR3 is CASSLLESNQPQHF. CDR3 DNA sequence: TGTGCCAGCAGCCTACTTGAGAGCAATCAGCCCCAGCATTTT. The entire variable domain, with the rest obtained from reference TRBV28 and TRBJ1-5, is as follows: DVKVTQSSRYLVKRTGEKVFLECVQDMDHENMFWYRQDPGLGLRLIYFSYDVKMKEKGDIPEGYSVSREKKERFSLILESASTNQTSMYLCASSLLESNQPQHFGDGTRLSIL.